This TCR beta chain appears in the sequencing data of a study of blood T cell repertoires in COVID-19 (dated by TCRdb to 2018 to 2021). Regarding the study in general: Collaborator samples came from the United States, Italy and Spain and covered acute and convalescent phases of COVID-19. The repertoires were released in a freely available public database intended as a resource for research on the immune response to SARS-CoV-2. The prospective study material was composed of cDNA or gDNA derived from T cells, B-cell-depleted T cells, or PBMCs. Where HLA class I and class II types were available, the types were taken from metadata supplied by the sample provider, not from assay-based typing. The dataset comprised deeply sampled blood TCRbeta repertoires from subjects exposed to, actively infected with, or recovered from COVID-19. Samples came from the ongoing ImmuneRACE study (first 160 participants) plus 1,254 subjects from 6 global collaborators. The sample metadata nearly always contained a de-identified subject ID, COVID-19 status, age in years and sex. Overall study results and their limits: The amount of clinical and demographic metadata varied by source and participant and was provided uncurated.

The CDR3 measures 15 amino acids from cysteine to phenylalanine. Only the CDR3 portion is preserved as DNA: 45 bases, with reading frame beginning at the first base. According to the germline V gene (reference sequence), CDR1 reads LGHDT and CDR2 reads YNNKEL. For this chain, trimming is 4 bases at the V end and 7 bases at the J end, and the number of junction bases without a gene match is 12. Participants in the prospective study were enrolled through a virtual design, were aged roughly 18 to 90 years, and lived in 24 United States geographic areas. In the prospective study, cohorts were assigned on the basis of participant-reported clinical history obtained from a screening survey and a study questionnaire. Mobile phlebotomists in the prospective study collected whole blood, serum and a nasopharyngeal or oropharyngeal swab from every participant. Participants in the prospective study had the option to provide additional blood draws and questionnaires over a 2-month period. Blood samples from the prospective study were shipped frozen or at room temperature prior to DNA extraction.

The immunoSEQ Assay, a bias-controlled multiplex PCR, was used to amplify TCRbeta CDR3 regions from genomic DNA. The source study handled its data this way. Nucleated cell counts per sample were estimated from amplification of reference gene primers within the assay. To quantify the absolute abundance of each unique TCRbeta CDR3 rearrangement, sequence reads were collapsed and filtered. For each sample, productive Simpson clonality was calculated as the square root of Simpson's diversity index across productive rearrangements. What TCRdb holds here is the immuneACCESS table cut down to in-frame rearrangements. Part of the clones is not present; checked against another copy, under half of the missing clones reflect an unresolved V gene, and the others are unexplained. V, J and clone size are taken as reported in that table, and D and trimming were inferred from the DNA itself. The sample table holds about 57,000 clones, of which approximately 80% were seen once. The top ten clonotypes cover approximately 3.8% of the sample.

This clone was seen a handful of times. The antigen it binds to is not known. Within one base of it there is no much larger clone, and no base qualities were kept. The sequence derives from a woman between 35 and 50 years old with acute COVID-19. The material sequenced was PBMCs or T cells enriched from blood (not recorded which). The rearranged segments are TRBV3-1 (or the pseudogene TRBV3-2) and TRBJ1-1, with TRBD1 identical over 7 junction bases. The CDR3 reads as follows: CASSPTFLPGGEAFF. The nucleotides read TGTGCCAGCAGCCCAACCTTTCTCCCAGGGGGTGAAGCTTTCTTT.